This is a list of T cell receptor beta chains from one sample in a study of T-cell memory formation after mild COVID-19. TCRdb fed the 5' RACE reads into MiXCR, producing one record per CDR3 protein. The sample comprises 450,000 to 650,000 distinct CDR3 sequences, about 20% of which are singletons, and about 12% rests with the top ten. Sequencing was carried out using PBMCs or a T cell subset sorted from them (not recorded which). All receptors come from an adult woman who had mild COVID-19 (a few samples of this study predate the infection). Cell type and time point are not known. CDR3s include the opening cysteine and the closing phenylalanine or tryptophan. The order of the fields is J gene, clone size, V gene, D gene, CDR3 DNA, CDR3 protein. D genes are given only for firm matches. Expanded clones are given a class, and other clones once, few, many or no size at all.

j_call: TRBJ2-7
clone_size: many
v_call: TRBV20-1
d_call: TRBD1
cdr3_nt: TGCAGTGCTAGAGGGACAGGGGGCACCTACGAGCAGTACTTC
cdr3_aa: CSARGTGGTYEQYF

j_call: TRBJ2-7
clone_size: once
v_call: TRBV6-6
d_call: .
cdr3_nt: TGTGCCAGCAGTTACTCCGGACAGATGTCCTACGAGCAGTACTTC
cdr3_aa: CASSYSGQMSYEQYF

j_call: TRBJ2-3
clone_size: few
v_call: TRBV29-1
d_call: TRBD2
cdr3_nt: TGCAGCGTCGAAGCGGGAGGGAGGGCAGATACGCAGTATTTT
cdr3_aa: CSVEAGGRADTQYF

j_call: TRBJ1-2
clone_size: few
v_call: TRBV6-5
d_call: .
cdr3_nt: TGTGCCAGCAGTTACGGGGGGCGCCTCTATGGCTACACCTTC
cdr3_aa: CASSYGGRLYGYTF

j_call: TRBJ2-2
clone_size: few
v_call: TRBV7-6
d_call: TRBD2
cdr3_nt: TGTGCCAGCAGTTTCAAAAGGCGGGAGTCCCCCACCGGGGAGCTGTTTTTT
cdr3_aa: CASSFKRRESPTGELFF

j_call: TRBJ2-1
clone_size: few
v_call: TRBV6-4
d_call: TRBD2
cdr3_nt: TGTGCCAGCAGTTTACTAGCGGGAGCAAGCGATGAGCAGTTCTTC
cdr3_aa: CASSLLAGASDEQFF

j_call: TRBJ2-5
clone_size: .
v_call: TRBV20-1
d_call: .
cdr3_nt: TGCAGTGCTCCCCGCCTTGGCCCGTTCGAGACCCAGTACTTC
cdr3_aa: CSAPRLGPFETQYF

j_call: TRBJ2-1
clone_size: .
v_call: TRBV27
d_call: TRBD1
cdr3_nt: TGTGCCAGCAGTTTATCGGGGCAGGGGGCGAAGTACAATGAGCAGTTCTTC
cdr3_aa: CASSLSGQGAKYNEQFF

j_call: TRBJ1-2
clone_size: .
v_call: TRBV7-9
d_call: .
cdr3_nt: TGTGCCAGCAGCTTAGGGACAGCCAACTTTGGCTACACCTTC
cdr3_aa: CASSLGTANFGYTF

j_call: TRBJ1-2
clone_size: .
v_call: TRBV7-3
d_call: .
cdr3_nt: TGTGCCAGCAGCTTACAGGGGCGCGCATTATATGGCTACACCTTC
cdr3_aa: CASSLQGRALYGYTF

j_call: TRBJ2-4
clone_size: few
v_call: TRBV6-2/TRBV6-3
d_call: .
cdr3_nt: TGTGCCAGCAGTAAAATGACAGGGACTGGGGACATTCAGTACTTC
cdr3_aa: CASSKMTGTGDIQYF

j_call: TRBJ2-2
clone_size: .
v_call: TRBV7-6
d_call: .
cdr3_nt: TGTGCCAGCAGCCTAAGGACTCCTACGAACACCGGGGAGCTGTTTTTT
cdr3_aa: CASSLRTPTNTGELFF

j_call: TRBJ1-1
clone_size: many
v_call: TRBV7-9
d_call: TRBD1
cdr3_nt: TGTGCCAGCAGCCTTAGTGGGGGACAGGCTGAAGCTTTCTTT
cdr3_aa: CASSLSGGQAEAFF

j_call: TRBJ2-5
clone_size: .
v_call: TRBV12-3/TRBV12-4
d_call: TRBD2
cdr3_nt: TGTGCCAGCAGTCAGGGACTAGCGGGGGGGAAAGAGACCCAGTACTTC
cdr3_aa: CASSQGLAGGKETQYF

j_call: TRBJ2-1
clone_size: .
v_call: TRBV5-4
d_call: TRBD2
cdr3_nt: TGTGCCAGCAGCCCCCAGATAGCGGGAGAGCAGTTCTTC
cdr3_aa: CASSPQIAGEQFF

j_call: TRBJ2-7
clone_size: .
v_call: TRBV20-1
d_call: TRBD2
cdr3_nt: TGCAGTGCTCCGTATCTAGCGGGGAGCTCCTACGAGCAGTACTTC
cdr3_aa: CSAPYLAGSSYEQYF

j_call: TRBJ1-5
clone_size: .
v_call: TRBV2
d_call: TRBD1
cdr3_nt: TGTGCCAGCAGTGACCAAGGGGGCGGGCAGCCCCAGCATTTT
cdr3_aa: CASSDQGGGQPQHF

j_call: TRBJ2-1
clone_size: .
v_call: TRBV5-4
d_call: .
cdr3_nt: TGTGCCAGCAGCTTGGCTTCAGGGGTCGGGGGCAAAAGGCAGTTCTTC
cdr3_aa: CASSLASGVGGKRQFF

j_call: TRBJ1-5
clone_size: few
v_call: TRBV6-1
d_call: TRBD1
cdr3_nt: TGTGCCAGCAGACAGGGGACGGGGAATCAGCCCCAGCATTTT
cdr3_aa: CASRQGTGNQPQHF

j_call: TRBJ1-4
clone_size: few
v_call: TRBV5-1
d_call: TRBD1
cdr3_nt: TGCGCCAGCAGCCTGGGACAGGTGATGGCTAATGAAAAACTGTTTTTT
cdr3_aa: CASSLGQVMANEKLFF

j_call: TRBJ2-2
clone_size: .
v_call: TRBV12-3/TRBV12-4
d_call: TRBD2
cdr3_nt: TGTGCCAGCAGTGACCCGGGACTAGCGGGAGGGCCGGGCACCGGGGAGCTGTTTTTT
cdr3_aa: CASSDPGLAGGPGTGELFF

j_call: TRBJ2-7
clone_size: many
v_call: TRBV5-4
d_call: .
cdr3_nt: TGTGCCAGCAGCTTGGGGCTCCTTACGACGCAGTACTTC
cdr3_aa: CASSLGLLTTQYF

j_call: TRBJ1-1
clone_size: .
v_call: TRBV23-1
d_call: .
cdr3_nt: TGCGCCAGCAGTCAGGGTGTCGAGAACACTGAAGCTTTCTTT
cdr3_aa: CASSQGVENTEAFF

j_call: TRBJ2-2
clone_size: many
v_call: TRBV7-8
d_call: .
cdr3_nt: TGTGCCAGCAGCTTGGTGGTCCTAACCGGGGAGCTGTTTTTT
cdr3_aa: CASSLVVLTGELFF

j_call: TRBJ2-5
clone_size: .
v_call: TRBV29-1
d_call: .
cdr3_nt: TGCAGCGTTGAAGGTTTGAGGGGATCGAAGACCCAGTACTTC
cdr3_aa: CSVEGLRGSKTQYF

j_call: TRBJ2-1
clone_size: .
v_call: TRBV12-3/TRBV12-4
d_call: .
cdr3_nt: TGTGCCATCGGGCGGGGTCCCTACAATGAGCAGTTCTTC
cdr3_aa: CAIGRGPYNEQFF